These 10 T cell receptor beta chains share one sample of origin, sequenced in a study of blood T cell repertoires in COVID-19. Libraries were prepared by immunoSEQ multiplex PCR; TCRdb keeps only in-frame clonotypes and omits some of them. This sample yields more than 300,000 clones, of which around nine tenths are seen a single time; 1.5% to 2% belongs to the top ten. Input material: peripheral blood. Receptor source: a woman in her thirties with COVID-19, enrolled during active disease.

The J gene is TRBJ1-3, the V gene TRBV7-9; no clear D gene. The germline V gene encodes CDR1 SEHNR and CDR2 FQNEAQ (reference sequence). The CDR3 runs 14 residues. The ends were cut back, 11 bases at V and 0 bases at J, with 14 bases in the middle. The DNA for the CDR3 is TGTGCCGGTAGTGACTGGTCCTCTGGAAACACCATATATTTT. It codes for CAGSDWSSGNTIYF.

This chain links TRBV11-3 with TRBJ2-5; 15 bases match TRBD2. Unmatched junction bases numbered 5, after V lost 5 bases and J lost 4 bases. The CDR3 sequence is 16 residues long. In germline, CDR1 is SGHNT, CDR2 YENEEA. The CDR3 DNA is TGTGCCAGCAGCCCGTGGACTAGCGGGGGGGCAGAGACCCAGTACTTC. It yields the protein CASSPWTSGGAETQYF.

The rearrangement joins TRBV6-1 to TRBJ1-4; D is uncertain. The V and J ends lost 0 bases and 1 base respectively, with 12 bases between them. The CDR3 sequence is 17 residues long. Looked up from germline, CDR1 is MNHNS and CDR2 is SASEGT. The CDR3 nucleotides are TGTGCCAGCAGTGAAGCGTTGTCCGGGAGAACTAATGAAAAACTGTTTTTT. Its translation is CASSEALSGRTNEKLFF.

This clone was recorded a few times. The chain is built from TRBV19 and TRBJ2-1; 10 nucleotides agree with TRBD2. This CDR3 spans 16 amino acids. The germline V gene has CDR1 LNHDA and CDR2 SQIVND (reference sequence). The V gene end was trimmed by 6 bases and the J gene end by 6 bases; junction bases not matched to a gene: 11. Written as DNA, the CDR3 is TGTGCCAGTAGACTACAAGCGGGGGGGAATAGCAATGAGCAGTTCTTC. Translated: CASRLQAGGNSNEQFF.

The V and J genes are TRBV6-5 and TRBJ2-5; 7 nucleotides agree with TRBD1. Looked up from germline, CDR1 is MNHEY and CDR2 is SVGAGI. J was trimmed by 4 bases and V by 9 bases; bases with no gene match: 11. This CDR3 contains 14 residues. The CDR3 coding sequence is TGTGCCAGTAACAGGGACAGAGGGCGAGAGACCCAGTACTTC. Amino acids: CASNRDRGRETQYF.

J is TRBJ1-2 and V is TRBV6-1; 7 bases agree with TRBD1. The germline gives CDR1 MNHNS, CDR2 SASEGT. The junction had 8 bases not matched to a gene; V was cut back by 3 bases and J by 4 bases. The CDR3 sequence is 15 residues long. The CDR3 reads CASSDRQGQGYGYTF. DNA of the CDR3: TGTGCCAGCAGTGATAGACAGGGTCAGGGCTATGGCTACACCTTC.

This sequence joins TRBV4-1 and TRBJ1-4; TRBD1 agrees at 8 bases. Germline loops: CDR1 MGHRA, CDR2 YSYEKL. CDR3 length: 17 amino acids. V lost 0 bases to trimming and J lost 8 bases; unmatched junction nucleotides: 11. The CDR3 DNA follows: TGCGCCAGCAGCCAAGAATCAATAGACAGGGGAGGAGAAAAACTGTTTTTT. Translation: CASSQESIDRGGEKLFF.

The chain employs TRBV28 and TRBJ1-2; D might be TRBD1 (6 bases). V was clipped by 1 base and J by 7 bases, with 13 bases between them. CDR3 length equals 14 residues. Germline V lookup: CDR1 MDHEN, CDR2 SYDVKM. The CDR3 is CASSLFKQGAGYTF. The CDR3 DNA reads TGTGCCAGCAGTTTATTTAAACAGGGCGCTGGCTACACCTTC.

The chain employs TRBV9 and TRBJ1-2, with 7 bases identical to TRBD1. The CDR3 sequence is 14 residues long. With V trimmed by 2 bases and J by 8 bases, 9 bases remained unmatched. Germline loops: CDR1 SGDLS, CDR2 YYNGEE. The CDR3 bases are TGTGCCAGCAGCGTTGTCCCACAGGGGACCGGCTACACCTTC. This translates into CASSVVPQGTGYTF.

The CDR3 is CASSVGTGRETQYF. The CDR3 nucleotides read TGTGCCAGCAGCGTCGGGACAGGTAGAGAGACCCAGTACTTC. V usage is TRBV11-2 and J usage is TRBJ2-5, with TRBD1 identical over 8 bases. The CDR3 length is 14 residues. Germline V CDR1 and CDR2: SGHAT, FQNNGV. V dropped 5 bases and J dropped 4; count of bases not matched to a gene: 6. Combining the CDR3 with reference TRBV11-2 and TRBJ2-5 gives the whole variable domain EAGVAQSPRYKIIEKRQSVAFWCNPISGHATLYWYQQILGQGPKLLIQFQNNGVVDDSQLPKDRFSAERLKGVDSTLKIQPAKLEDSAVYLCASSVGTGRETQYFGPGTRLLVL.